Presented here are 5 T cell receptor beta chains from one specimen sequenced in a study of cytomegalovirus exposure and HLA in healthy donors. Generated by immunoSEQ multiplex PCR, the TCRdb table keeps only in-frame clones and is missing some. Among approximately 180,000 clones listed, more than 75% were seen once. The sample taken for sequencing was PBMCs. Receptors were obtained from a man between 18 and 35 years old in good health and CMV-seropositive.

J is TRBJ2-3 and V is TRBV29-1; 9 bases map to TRBD2. V lost 4 bases and J lost 6; bases outside the gene matches: 5. Germline V lookup: CDR1 SQVTM, CDR2 ANQGSEA. The CDR3 sequence is 13 residues long. CDR3 bases: TGCAGCGTTGGCGGGAGGGTGAGGGATACGCAGTATTTT. Its translation is CSVGGRVRDTQYF.

In nucleotides, the CDR3 is TGTGCCAGCAGTCCCGGTATCAGACCCCGGGACGAGCAGTACTTC. It codes for CASSPGIRPRDEQYF. The chain employs TRBV27 and TRBJ2-7; D is uncertain. V dropped 5 bases and J dropped 5 bases, with 19 bases sitting between them. Germline V gives CDR1 MNHEY, CDR2 SMNVEV (reference sequence). The CDR3 has 15 amino acids.

V is TRBV29-1 and J is TRBJ2-7; D might be TRBD1 (5 bases). The germline CDR1 and CDR2 sequences are SQVTM and ANQGSEA. V was trimmed by 8 bases and J by 3 bases, leaving 11 bases between them. The CDR3 sequence is 11 residues long. CDR3 in amino acids: CSYNQGYEQYF. The CDR3 DNA sequence: TGCAGCTACAACCAGGGCTACGAGCAGTACTTC.

This chain uses TRBV2 with TRBJ2-7, with TRBD1 matching over 10 bases. Trimming took 8 bases from V and 7 from J; bases not matched to a gene: 14. The germline V gene has CDR1 SNHLY and CDR2 FYNNEI. The CDR3 sequence is 15 residues long. The CDR3 region has the DNA TGTGCCAGCCCCATCCCGGGACAGGGGCCTTGGGAGCAGTACTTC. As protein: CASPIPGQGPWEQYF.

This clone was counted once. This chain joins TRBV15 and TRBJ2-7; weak D call: TRBD2 (6 bases). Trimming stripped 0 bases from V and 4 bases from J, with 13 bases between. Germline CDR1 is LNHNV and CDR2 is YYDKDF (reference sequence). The CDR3 is 15 residues long. CDR3 region: CATSRERGPIYEQYF. The CDR3 nucleotides are TGTGCCACCAGCAGAGAGCGGGGACCGATATACGAGCAGTACTTC.